A selection of T cell receptor beta chains follows, all from one sample in a study of Ad26.COV2.S vaccination and SARS-CoV-2 variants. Profiled with immunoSEQ multiplex PCR; TCRdb holds only in-frame clones, not every one. The table has some 370,000 clones, around 82% seen once. The sample here was peripheral blood, taken in a trial of Ad26.COV2.S vaccine versus placebo. These receptors all stem from a person aged 18-60 years who received the Ad26.COV2.S COVID-19 vaccine or a placebo. The CDR3 runs from the conserved cysteine through the conserved F or W. The order of the fields is J gene, clone size, D gene, V gene, CDR3 protein, CDR3 DNA. The D gene is left open where the match is weak. Part of the rows lack a size; the others show once, few, many or a class for expanded clones.

TRBJ2-5 | - | - | TRBV6-5 | CASSFQNQETQYF | TGTGCCAGCAGTTTTCAGAACCAAGAGACCCAGTACTTC
TRBJ2-7 | - | TRBD2 | TRBV30 | CAWSSTSGSYEQYF | TGTGCCTGGTCCTCAACTAGCGGGAGCTACGAGCAGTACTTC
TRBJ1-2 | - | - | TRBV6-2/TRBV6-3 | CASSSPAGTSYGYTF | TGTGCCAGCAGTTCTCCGGCAGGGACTTCCTATGGCTACACCTTC
TRBJ1-2 | - | TRBD1 | TRBV18 | CASSPQGQGNYGYTF | TGTGCCAGCTCACCACAAGGACAGGGGAACTATGGCTACACCTTC
TRBJ2-7 | - | - | TRBV7-2 | CASSPGPGRVYEQYF | TGTGCCAGCAGCCCCGGGCCAGGGAGAGTATACGAGCAGTACTTC
TRBJ2-3 | - | TRBD2 | TRBV6-5 | CASSVGGFSTDTQYF | TGTGCCAGCAGCGTCGGGGGGTTTAGCACAGATACGCAGTATTTT
TRBJ1-2 | few | TRBD1 | TRBV5-4 | CASGPGQGTHGYTF | TGTGCCAGCGGGCCGGGACAGGGGACGCATGGCTACACCTTC
TRBJ1-2 | - | - | TRBV25-1 | CASSEYMGVYGYTF | TGTGCCAGCAGTGAATATATGGGAGTCTATGGCTACACCTTC
TRBJ2-1 | - | - | TRBV7-2 | CASSLWDTEQFF | TGTGCCAGCAGCTTGTGGGATACTGAGCAGTTCTTC
TRBJ1-5 | - | TRBD1 | TRBV5-1 | CASSLDGTGGTPQHF | TGCGCCAGCAGCTTGGACGGGACAGGAGGGACGCCCCAGCATTTT
TRBJ2-1 | few | TRBD2 | TRBV9 | CASSAGLARDNEQFF | TGTGCCAGCAGCGCCGGACTAGCGCGGGACAATGAGCAGTTCTTC
TRBJ2-1 | - | TRBD2 | TRBV5-1 | CASSLKLAGVGEQFF | TGCGCCAGCAGCTTGAAACTAGCGGGCGTGGGTGAGCAGTTCTTC
TRBJ1-1 | - | - | TRBV7-2 | CASSLTGPFTEAFF | TGTGCCAGCAGCTTAACGGGGCCCTTCACTGAAGCTTTCTTT
TRBJ2-3 | few | - | TRBV5-1 | CASSLGKDTQYF | TGCGCCAGCAGCTTAGGGAAAGATACGCAGTATTTT
TRBJ2-7 | - | - | TRBV24-1 | CATSESDEQYF | TGTGCCACCAGTGAATCCGACGAGCAGTACTTC
TRBJ2-5 | - | TRBD2 | TRBV28 | CASSGLAGGQETQYF | TGTGCCAGCAGTGGTCTAGCGGGAGGGCAAGAGACCCAGTACTTC
TRBJ2-3 | - | - | TRBV6-1 | CASSEEGTTSTDTQYF | TGTGCCAGCAGTGAAGAGGGGACAACTAGCACAGATACGCAGTATTTT
TRBJ1-1 | - | - | TRBV29-1 | CSVEPGVERTEAFF | TGCAGCGTTGAACCCGGGGTAGAGAGAACTGAAGCTTTCTTT
TRBJ1-6 | - | - | TRBV30 | CAWSVGRTHSPLHF | TGTGCCTGGAGTGTCGGGAGAACGCACTCGCCCCTCCACTTT
TRBJ2-7 | - | TRBD2 | TRBV28 | CASTREAGGSYEQYF | TGTGCCAGCACCCGGGAAGCGGGAGGCTCCTACGAGCAGTACTTC